These T cell receptor beta chains were read from a single sample in a study of cytomegalovirus exposure and HLA in healthy donors. Only in-frame clones appear in the TCRdb table, and some are missing; sequencing was by immunoSEQ multiplex PCR. This table has some 180,000 clones, 70% to 75% appearing once. What was sequenced was PBMCs. The receptors originated from a male donor in good health and CMV-seronegative. Both conserved end residues are part of each CDR3. D genes are given only for firm matches.

V: TRBV6-6; D: -; J: TRBJ2-1; CDR3: CASSPPRQVYNEQFF; DNA: TGTGCCAGCAGTCCCCCTAGACAGGTCTACAATGAGCAGTTCTTC
V: TRBV4-2; D: TRBD1; J: TRBJ2-1; CDR3: CASSHAGQGLNNEQFF; DNA: TGTGCCAGCAGCCACGCTGGACAGGGGTTAAACAATGAGCAGTTCTTC
V: TRBV9; D: -; J: TRBJ1-1; CDR3: CASSPGQTAGNTEAFF; DNA: TGTGCCAGCAGCCCAGGACAAACTGCTGGGAACACTGAAGCTTTCTTT
V: TRBV15; D: -; J: TRBJ1-2; CDR3: CATSRQADGYTF; DNA: TGTGCCACCAGCAGACAAGCTGATGGCTACACCTTC
V: TRBV7-6; D: TRBD2; J: TRBJ2-7; CDR3: CASSAELAFYEQYF; DNA: TGTGCCAGCAGCGCCGAACTAGCGTTCTACGAGCAGTACTTC
V: TRBV6-6; D: TRBD1; J: TRBJ2-1; CDR3: CASSLYRGYNEQFF; DNA: TGTGCCAGCAGTCTCTACAGGGGGTACAATGAGCAGTTCTTC
V: TRBV4-1; D: -; J: TRBJ2-1; CDR3: CASSNRVYNEQFF; DNA: TGCGCCAGCAGCAACCGAGTATACAATGAGCAGTTCTTC
V: TRBV7-3; D: TRBD2; J: TRBJ2-7; CDR3: CASSSGLAGDEQYF; DNA: TGTGCCAGCAGCTCGGGACTAGCGGGAGACGAGCAGTACTTC
V: TRBV5-1; D: TRBD1; J: TRBJ2-1; CDR3: CASSLGTGGNEQFF; DNA: TGCGCCAGCAGCTTGGGGACAGGCGGAAATGAGCAGTTCTTC
V: TRBV4-2; D: TRBD2; J: TRBJ2-1; CDR3: CASSHGTSGRNEQFF; DNA: TGTGCCAGCAGCCACGGGACTAGCGGGCGCAATGAGCAGTTCTTC
V: TRBV29-1; D: -; J: TRBJ2-1; CDR3: CSVEAGVVNNEQFF; DNA: TGCAGCGTTGAAGCGGGAGTCGTTAACAATGAGCAGTTCTTC
V: TRBV5-6; D: TRBD1; J: TRBJ2-1; CDR3: CASSPLPGQGREQFF; DNA: TGTGCCAGCAGCCCACTCCCGGGACAGGGGCGTGAGCAGTTCTTC